This T cell receptor beta chain was recovered during a study of OX40 agonist ivuxolimab in advanced cancers. Findings of the study overall: Researchers report that CD8+ T cells had, on average, more expanded clones than CD4+. Some of the lowest clonal expansion was seen in partial responders at 0.1-3.0 mg/kg.

The table lists this clone with a few counts. Its target is unknown. Clones were sequenced by immunoSEQ multiplex PCR, and TCRdb holds only the in-frame ones, with some missing. The sample consists of about 26,000 clones, over 60% of them appearing once. This CDR3 comprises 17 residues. Trimming at V came to 5 bases and at J to 1 base, leaving 7 bases not matched to a gene. Germline assignment: CDR1 SGHNT and CDR2 YYREEE (reference sequence). The sequencing here drew on CD4+ or CD8+ T cells sorted from blood, taken in a trial of the OX40 agonist ivuxolimab. The receptor comes from an adult with an advanced solid tumor such as melanoma, head and neck, liver or kidney cancer. The gene calls are TRBV5-4 and TRBJ2-2; 11 bases are shared with TRBD2. The CDR3 coding sequence is TGTGCCAGCAGACAAGGGCTAGCGGGGGGGAACACCGGGGAGCTGTTTTTT. This translates into CASRQGLAGGNTGELFF.